This TCR beta chain was found in a study of blood T cells in healthy people across ages (dated by TCRdb to 2015 to 2017). Regarding the complete study: In model experiments, template switching captured about one uniquely barcoded TCR beta cDNA molecule for every two T cells. To track age-related changes in TCR beta repertoire diversity, the study relied on deep sequencing normalized with unique cDNA molecular identifiers. Donors were grouped into four age groups: young (average 16 years), middle-aged (roughly 38), aged (roughly 62) and long-lived (about 90). To avoid experimental bias, donors of different ages were distributed randomly across sequencing lanes. For two donors (one aged 18 to 29 and one aged 80 or older), the study analyzed two additional independent replicas of 1 million unique cDNA reads from the same blood draw. Results the study describes overall, beyond this receptor: Since profiling was done on bulk unsorted PBMCs, naive and antigen-experienced compartments could not be conclusively compared. The percentage of naive T cells measured by flow cytometry correlated strongly with observed TCR beta diversity. As age increased, observed TCR beta diversity per million T cells dropped in a roughly linear way, and a significant reduction was already evident by age around 41. Estimates of total diversity from one million sequenced T cells were regarded as lower bounds and underestimates. The long-lived group showed more naive CD4+ T cells, fewer expanded clones and increased TCR diversity than the aged group, suggesting age selection. Because the CMV infection status of the donors was unknown, age-related changes in expanded clonotypes may potentially have been confounded.

According to the germline V gene, CDR1 reads MGHDK and CDR2 reads SYGVNS. CDR3 length: 15 amino acids, cysteine to phenylalanine. Only CDR3 DNA is held: 45 bases, read in frame from base 1. Germline trimming: 4 bases from V, 2 bases from J; junction bases outside gene matches: 8. Systemically healthy Caucasian individuals from Russia, roughly 40 in total and aged about 6 to 90 years, were included as donors. About 10 milliliters of peripheral blood were collected from each donor into EDTA-treated Vacutainer tubes. PBMCs were isolated by Ficoll-Paque density-gradient centrifugation, with at least 7 million obtained per sample. Trizol reagent was used to extract total RNA from the PBMCs, yielding at least 5.5 micrograms per sample. Naive CD45RAhigh/CD27high T cell percentages were measured by flow cytometry on a PBMC aliquot from every donor. The library was produced with 5' RACE. The data were produced on an Illumina HiSeq 2500. A second about 7 to 11 cycle PCR used a sample-barcoded 5' primer and a J-beta primer mix. Each TCR beta cDNA molecule received a unique molecular identifier from a template-switch 5' adaptor carrying 12 random nucleotides. Each sample yielded at least 3 million CDR3-containing paired-end reads. First-strand cDNA synthesis was performed from all RNA using the Mint cDNA synthesis kit, with priming by a TRBC-specific oligonucleotide. After uracil-DNA glycosylase treatment, a first 18-cycle PCR used universal primers M1SS and BC2_uni_R on all cDNA. From the authors' description of their analysis: Normalization of each sample was performed by random selection of 1 million high-quality reads, each carrying a distinct molecular identifier. Instead of being binned into consensus sequences, reads that shared molecular identifiers were thrown out. CDR3 identification, clonotype clustering and error correction used MiTCR with a Q25 quality threshold and the strictest error-elimination algorithm. A nonparametric unseen species model with Euler transformation was used to estimate a lower bound on total TCR beta diversity. TCRdb redid the processing of the public reads, applying fastp at Q25 and MiXCR, and retained in-frame beta chains. CDR3 protein duplicates are merged, each entry listing the most common genes and DNA. The V and J calls and clone size are TCRdb's, not the authors'. The sample has roughly 1,700,000 distinct CDR3 sequences on record, roughly 30% of them singletons. Of the sample, 6.5% to 8.5% falls within the top ten clones.

Notes on this clonotype: It lacks a known antigen. Base qualities are not provided; no much larger clone lies one nucleotide away.

The chain is encoded by TRBV25-1 joined to TRBJ2-7; TRBD1 matches 7 bases in the middle. The clonotype was recovered from a woman aged 25 to 39 in good health. Sequences were obtained from blood. The nucleotide sequence reads TGTGCCAGCAGTGCCGGACAGGTGCGTCCCTACGAGCAGTACTTC. Protein translation: CASSAGQVRPYEQYF.